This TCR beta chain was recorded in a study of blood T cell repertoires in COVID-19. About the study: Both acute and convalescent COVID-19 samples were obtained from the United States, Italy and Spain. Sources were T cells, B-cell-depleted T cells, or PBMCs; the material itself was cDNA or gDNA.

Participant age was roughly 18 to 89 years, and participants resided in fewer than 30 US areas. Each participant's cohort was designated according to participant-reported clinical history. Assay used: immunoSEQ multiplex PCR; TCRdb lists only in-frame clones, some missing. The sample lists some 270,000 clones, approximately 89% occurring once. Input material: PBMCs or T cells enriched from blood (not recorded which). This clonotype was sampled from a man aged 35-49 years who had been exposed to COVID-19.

The chain's CDR3 is CASRRMGSTPEAFF. The CDR3 DNA reads TGTGCCAGCAGACGCATGGGGAGTACCCCTGAAGCTTTCTTT. The chain couples TRBV6-5 to TRBJ1-1, with D unclear. This CDR3 comprises 14 residues. V was pared by 6 bases and J by 6 bases, with 17 bases between. CDR1 is MNHEY and CDR2 is SVGAGI in the germline V gene.